This is a list of T cell receptor beta chains from one sample in a study of shared T cell receptors in the human thymus. Clones were sequenced by immunoSEQ multiplex PCR, and TCRdb holds only the in-frame ones, with some missing. The sample has hundreds of thousands of clones, 80% to 90% seen once. This sample was shared with a second study, whose subject was human thymus T cells.

The sample consisted of thymocytes. Source of these receptors: a girl under three years old with a congenital heart defect. Each CDR3 is given with its conserved first and last residue. Fields, in order: D gene, J gene, clone size, V gene, CDR3 DNA, CDR3 protein. The D gene is left open where the match is weak. Only some rows state a clone size, as once, few, many or a class for expanded clones.

TRBD2 | TRBJ2-1 | - | TRBV30 | TGTGCCTGGAGGACGGGTCGAGCGGGGGGCTACAATGAGCAGTTCTTC | CAWRTGRAGGYNEQFF
- | TRBJ1-5 | few | TRBV6-6 | TGTGCCAGCAGTTCAAGGACAGCTCAGGGTAATCAGCCCCAGCATTTT | CASSSRTAQGNQPQHF
TRBD2 | TRBJ2-7 | - | TRBV4-1 | TGCGCCAGCAGCCAAGACTCGGGACTAGCGGAGAGCTCCTACGAGCAGTACTTC | CASSQDSGLAESSYEQYF
- | TRBJ1-1 | few | TRBV5-1 | TGCGCCAGCAGCTTGTACTACCAGGGGAAGAACACTGAAGCTTTCTTT | CASSLYYQGKNTEAFF
- | TRBJ1-1 | - | TRBV5-6 | TGTGCCAGCAGCCGCAGGGGCGCAGCAGCTTTCTTT | CASSRRGAAAFF
- | TRBJ1-1 | few | TRBV6-5 | TGTGCCAGCAGGGGAACAGGGTTGAACACTGAAGCTTTCTTT | CASRGTGLNTEAFF
TRBD2 | TRBJ2-2 | once | TRBV2 | TGTGCCAGCCGAGCGGTGCGGGGGGGCCGTAGCACCGGGGAGCTGTTTTTT | CASRAVRGGRSTGELFF
- | TRBJ1-1 | - | TRBV12-5 | TGTGCTAGTGCCATTTCAGGACTGCGGGTGGACACTGAAGCTTTCTTT | CASAISGLRVDTEAFF
- | TRBJ1-1 | - | TRBV5-6 | TGTGCCAGCCGGGGGTTAGGGGCACCAGACCACCTCTTCACTGAAGCTTTCTTT | CASRGLGAPDHLFTEAFF
TRBD1 | TRBJ2-5 | - | TRBV5-4 | TGTGCCAGCACCACAGACAGGGTAGTAATCCAAGAGACCCAGTACTTC | CASTTDRVVIQETQYF
- | TRBJ1-1 | - | TRBV27 | TGTGCCAGCCGTCTCCACATTAAGGAGGAAGCTTTCTTT | CASRLHIKEEAFF
- | TRBJ2-1 | - | TRBV5-4 | TGTGCCAGCAGCTTGGACTATTCACGGAATGAGCAGTTCTTC | CASSLDYSRNEQFF
TRBD1 | TRBJ2-3 | - | TRBV14 | TGTGCCAGCAGAGAGACAGGGATCGCAGATACGCAGTATTTT | CASRETGIADTQYF
TRBD2 | TRBJ2-3 | - | TRBV14 | TGTGCCAGCAGCCAAGATGGGAGGTTGCGGGGGAATTTCACAGATACGCAGTATTTT | CASSQDGRLRGNFTDTQYF
- | TRBJ1-4 | - | TRBV7-6 | TGTGCCAGCAGTATTACAGGAGAAACTAATGAAAAACTGTTTTTT | CASSITGETNEKLFF
- | TRBJ2-7 | - | TRBV27 | TGTGCCAGCAGAAAGCTCCCGGGGGTGGGGAAGGACTACGAGCAGTACTTC | CASRKLPGVGKDYEQYF
- | TRBJ1-4 | - | TRBV20-1 | TGCAGTGCTAGCCCCGGGGTAAAACTGTTTTTT | CSASPGVKLFF
TRBD1 | TRBJ2-3 | once | TRBV2 | TGTGCCAGCAGTGAGGACAGGGGAACAGATACGCAGTATTTT | CASSEDRGTDTQYF
- | TRBJ1-1 | - | TRBV28 | TGTGCCAGCAGCCCACGCCGCGATAACACTGAAGCTTTCTTT | CASSPRRDNTEAFF
- | TRBJ1-5 | - | TRBV15 | TGTGCCACCAGCAGCGGGACAACCCTCAATCAGCCCCAGCATTTT | CATSSGTTLNQPQHF
- | TRBJ2-7 | - | TRBV7-9 | TGTGCCAGCAGCGCATGGAATACTAGCCCGAATAACTACGAGCAGTACTTC | CASSAWNTSPNNYEQYF
TRBD1 | TRBJ1-1 | - | TRBV15 | TGTGCCACCAGCGGCCCGGACAGGGATCTTTCTGAAGCTTTCTTT | CATSGPDRDLSEAFF
- | TRBJ2-1 | - | TRBV27 | TGTGCCAGCAGTTTGATCGGGCACAACCGGGACTCCACCCCCAATGAGCAGTTCTTC | CASSLIGHNRDSTPNEQFF